This section outlines one T cell receptor beta chain sequence together with its context. Its antigen is currently unknown. The source of the sample is a study of T cell responses to AZD1222 COVID-19 vaccine. Study at large: Recipients boosted at about 4 weeks or about 12 weeks are pooled.

Study findings and constraints: Vaccine-associated CD4 TCRs spanned spike, dominant at 160-218 and 743-854. In a largely white British group with more females than males, clonal diversity was possibly underestimated.

Generated by immunoSEQ multiplex PCR, the TCRdb table keeps only in-frame clones and is missing some. The sample shows 200,000 or so clones, roughly 93% of them seen only once. Trimming stripped 5 bases from V and 3 bases from J, with 4 bases between. This CDR3 is 12 amino acids long. Germline V gene lookup returns CDR1 SGHNT and CDR2 YENEEA. This TCR was sampled from an adult in good health. The rearrangement joins TRBV11-3 to TRBJ2-2; D is ambiguous. This specimen consisted of peripheral blood, obtained on day 0 of AZD1222 vaccination. In DNA form, the CDR3 reads TGTGCCAGCAGCAGGGACACCGGGGAGCTGTTTTTT. Its protein is CASSRDTGELFF.